These 18 T cell receptor beta chains were all obtained from the same sample, sequenced in a study of blood T cell repertoires in COVID-19. TCRdb's table, derived via immunoSEQ multiplex PCR, lists solely in-frame clones and lacks some. The repertoire holds some 150,000 clones, with roughly 83% as singletons. Sequencing was carried out using PBMCs or T cells enriched from blood (not recorded which). The origin of the receptors is a woman aged 45-59 years who had recovered from COVID-19.

The chain is built from TRBV27 and TRBJ1-1; D is ambiguous. Germline lookup yields CDR1 MNHEY and CDR2 SMNVEV (reference sequence). V was shortened by 6 bases and J by 2 bases, with 10 bases between the two germline ends. There are 13 residues in the CDR3. For the CDR3, the DNA is TGTGCCAGCAGCGATGAGATAAACACTGAAGCTTTCTTT. Translated, it gives CASSDEINTEAFF.

The chain combines TRBV4-3 with TRBJ1-3, with a tentative D call TRBD1 (6 bases). In germline, CDR1 is LGHNA, CDR2 YSLEER. Trimming removed 1 base at V and 4 bases at J, with 17 bases between. The CDR3 has 17 residues. The CDR3 protein is CASSQGTDLGLGNTIYF. For the CDR3, the DNA is TGCGCCAGCAGCCAAGGGACAGATCTGGGACTAGGAAACACCATATATTTT.

About this clone itself: In the same sample, other DNA sequences code for this CDR3. The chain employs TRBV30 and TRBJ1-2; the match to TRBD1 covers 10 bases. Germline V gene data show CDR1 as GTSNPN and CDR2 as SVGIG (reference sequence). V shed 1 base and J 8 bases; nucleotides not matched to a gene: 1. This CDR3 is built from 12 residues. The CDR3 nucleotides are TGTGCCTGGAGTGGGACAGGGGGAGGCTACACCTTC. Translation gives CAWSGTGGGYTF.

V and J are TRBV9 and TRBJ1-4; D might be TRBD1 (5 bases). V was shortened by 4 bases and J by 3 bases, with 13 bases between the two germline ends. Germline values: CDR1 SGDLS, CDR2 YYNGEE. This CDR3 is built from 15 residues. The chain's CDR3 is CASSTQGFSNEKLFF. CDR3 in DNA: TGTGCCAGCAGCACTCAGGGCTTTTCTAATGAAAAACTGTTTTTT.

The chain recombines TRBV6-1 with TRBJ1-1; D remains unclear. The CDR3 has 14 residues. Trimming removed 2 bases at V and 1 base at J, with 8 bases between. Per the germline V gene, CDR1 is MNHNS and CDR2 is SASEGT. CDR3 sequence reads: CASSEWASNTEAFF. For the CDR3, the DNA is TGTGCCAGCAGTGAATGGGCATCGAACACTGAAGCTTTCTTT.

J is TRBJ1-1 and V is TRBV28; D perhaps matches TRBD1 (5 bases). Deletions cut 2 bases from V and 11 bases from J, with 21 bases between. Germline V gives CDR1 MDHEN, CDR2 SYDVKM. This CDR3 is 15 amino acids long. The CDR3 nucleotides are TGTGCCAGCAGTTTAGCCGTCACCACGCGGGGGGTGGCTTTCTTT. Protein sequence: CASSLAVTTRGVAFF.

This clone was seen a few times. This chain uses TRBV7-9 with TRBJ1-3; D gene ambiguous. The CDR3 covers 14 residues. V was cut by 6 bases and J by 0 bases, with 9 bases left in between. Germline V gives CDR1 SEHNR, CDR2 FQNEAQ (reference sequence). CDR3 protein: CASSSGVSGNTIYF. The CDR3 DNA reads as TGTGCCAGCAGTTCCGGTGTCTCTGGAAACACCATATATTTT.

This clone was recorded once. This sequence joins TRBV9 and TRBJ2-3, with 14 bases identical to TRBD2. This CDR3 contains 20 residues. V dropped 2 bases and J dropped 8; count of bases not matched to a gene: 19. Germline lookup yields CDR1 SGDLS and CDR2 YYNGEE. CDR3 nucleotides: TGTGCCAGCAGCGTGGGGACTAGCGGGAGAGGCGCTGGTGTACAGGGTACGCAGTATTTT. This sequence encodes CASSVGTSGRGAGVQGTQYF.

The chain links TRBV5-1 to TRBJ1-1; D is unclear. The germline V gene has CDR1 SGHRS and CDR2 YFSETQ. This CDR3 spans 12 amino acids. V was shortened by 5 bases and J by 3 bases, with 8 bases between the two germline ends. CDR3 nucleotide sequence: TGCGCCAGCAGTCAAGGAGACACTGAAGCTTTCTTT. Its protein is CASSQGDTEAFF.

The chain couples TRBV5-1 to TRBJ2-5; D is uncertain. The CDR3 contains 15 residues. The V end was cut by 5 bases, the J end by 5 bases, with 19 bases between. Germline V gives CDR1 SGHRS, CDR2 YFSETQ. CDR3 protein: CASSPSNPLRETQYF. CDR3 coding DNA: TGCGCCAGCAGTCCTTCCAATCCCCTGAGGGAGACCCAGTACTTC.

The chain recombines TRBV7-2 with TRBJ2-1; 7 nucleotides align to TRBD2. The trim removed 5 bases at V and 9 bases at J, leaving 7 bases unmatched. This CDR3 has 13 amino acids. CDR1 and CDR2 (germline): SGHTA, FQGNSA. The CDR3: CASSLLGGSEQFF. The CDR3 DNA sequence: TGTGCCAGCAGCCTTCTTGGCGGGAGTGAGCAGTTCTTC.

This sequence joins TRBV5-4 and TRBJ2-1; 13 positions agree with TRBD2. CDR3 length equals 18 residues. Germline V lookup: CDR1 SGHNT, CDR2 YYREEE (reference sequence). J lost 8 bases, V lost 4 bases, and 15 bases had no gene match. This chain's CDR3 is CASSPTGRTSGGAYEQFF. CDR3 in DNA: TGTGCCAGCAGCCCTACAGGGCGTACTAGCGGGGGGGCCTATGAGCAGTTCTTC.

This CDR3 reads CASSSGSSSYNEQFF. As DNA, the CDR3 is TGTGCCAGCAGCTCGGGGTCAAGCTCCTACAATGAGCAGTTCTTC. This sequence joins TRBV9 and TRBJ2-1; TRBD2 might be the D (5 bases). The CDR3 contains 15 residues. V was trimmed by 4 bases and J by 0 bases, leaving 11 bases between them. CDR1 and CDR2 from the germline V gene are SGDLS and YYNGEE. Full variable domain (missing parts from reference TRBV9 and TRBJ2-1): DSGVTQTPKHLITATGQRVTLRCSPRSGDLSVYWYQQSLDQGLQFLIQYYNGEERAKGNILERFSAQQFPDLHSELNLSSLELGDSALYFCASSSGSSSYNEQFFGPGTRLTVL.

This rearrangement joins TRBV19 to TRBJ2-1, with a possible D match to TRBD2 (5 bases). The CDR3 is 12 residues long. Germline V lookup: CDR1 LNHDA, CDR2 SQIVND (reference sequence). Deletions cut 7 bases from V and 4 bases from J, with 8 bases between. The CDR3 sequence: CASNPGYNEQFF. DNA for the CDR3: TGTGCCAGTAATCCGGGATACAATGAGCAGTTCTTC.

The V gene is TRBV6-5, the J gene TRBJ2-2; tentative D call: TRBD1 (6 bases). The germline CDR1 and CDR2 sequences are MNHEY and SVGAGI. This CDR3 comprises 12 residues. V lost 6 bases and J lost 6, with 8 bases in between. CDR3 region: CASRRQAGELFF. CDR3 sequence (DNA): TGTGCCAGCAGACGACAGGCCGGGGAGCTGTTTTTT.

This clone appeared once. The V and J genes are TRBV28 and TRBJ1-1, with D perhaps matching TRBD1 (5 bases). Germline-derived CDR1 and CDR2 are MDHEN and SYDVKM. Trimming removed 5 bases from V and 0 bases from J, with 13 bases in between. The CDR3 runs to 15 residues. The CDR3 DNA follows: TGTGCCAGCAGTCCAAGGGGCAGATTGAACACTGAAGCTTTCTTT. Translation: CASSPRGRLNTEAFF. Combining the CDR3 with reference TRBV28 and TRBJ1-1 gives the whole variable domain DVKVTQSSRYLVKRTGEKVFLECVQDMDHENMFWYRQDPGLGLRLIYFSYDVKMKEKGDIPEGYSVSREKKERFSLILESASTNQTSMYLCASSPRGRLNTEAFFGQGTRLTVV.

The chain uses TRBV28 and TRBJ1-3, with 7 bases aligning to TRBD1. Germline V lookup: CDR1 MDHEN, CDR2 SYDVKM. This CDR3 has 14 amino acids. The junction had 5 bases not matched to a gene; V was cut back by 6 bases and J by 3 bases. CDR3: CASRPQGVGNTIYF. The CDR3 region has the DNA TGTGCCAGCAGGCCTCAGGGGGTTGGAAACACCATATATTTT.

This chain joins TRBV3-1 (or the pseudogene TRBV3-2) and TRBJ1-1; tentatively, D is TRBD1 (6 bases). The V end was cut by 4 bases, the J end by 4 bases, with 16 bases between. Germline assignment: CDR1 LGHDT and CDR2 YNNKEL (reference sequence). This CDR3 is built from 15 residues. This CDR3 reads CASSLGGAGGTEAFF. The CDR3 nucleotides are TGTGCCAGCAGCCTGGGGGGGGCCGGGGGCACTGAAGCTTTCTTT.